These 26 T cell receptor beta chains share one sample of origin, sequenced in a study of OX40 agonist ivuxolimab in advanced cancers. Assay used: immunoSEQ multiplex PCR; TCRdb lists only in-frame clones, some missing. The repertoire has around 39,000 clones, approximately 80% of them found once; the top ten carry roughly 13%. Sequences were derived from CD4+ or CD8+ T cells sorted from blood, sampled in a trial of the OX40 agonist ivuxolimab. The receptors stem from an adult with an advanced solid tumor such as melanoma, head and neck, liver or kidney cancer.

The chain recombines TRBV6-1 with TRBJ2-4, with a tentative D call TRBD2 (5 bases). The CDR3 is 17 amino acids. Germline-derived CDR1 and CDR2 are MNHNS and SASEGT. V dropped 1 base and J dropped 0 bases, with 13 bases sitting between them. The DNA of the CDR3 is TGTGCCAGCAGTGAAGTCCCCAGGAGGCTAGCCAAAAACATTCAGTACTTC. Its protein product is CASSEVPRRLAKNIQYF.

The J gene is TRBJ2-5, the V gene TRBV19; D unresolved. The last part of the DNA fits TRBJ2-7 better; the J call may be wrong. There are 14 residues in the CDR3. Germline lookup yields CDR1 LNHDA and CDR2 SQIVND (reference sequence). The CDR3 loop reads CASSGRAPEYEQYF. Here the CDR3 DNA reads TGTGCCAGTAGCGGAAGGGCCCCCGAGTACGAGCAGTACTTC.

The V call is TRBV27, the J call TRBJ2-7; TRBD2 aligns across 8 bases. The CDR3 contains 14 residues. The V and J ends lost 4 bases and 2 bases, in that order; junction bases with no gene match: 4. Germline CDR1 and CDR2: MNHEY and SMNVEV (reference sequence). CDR3 amino acids: CASSYREGPYEQYF. The CDR3, as DNA: TGTGCCAGCAGTTACCGGGAGGGACCCTACGAGCAGTACTTC.

This clone was observed a single time. This sequence joins TRBV9 and TRBJ1-1, with D unresolved. The CDR3 spans 14 residues. CDR1 SGDLS and CDR2 YYNGEE come from the germline V gene. V lost 5 bases and J 0 bases, leaving 11 bases between the germline ends. The CDR3 nucleotides are TGTGCCAGCAGTGAAGGGCAGCTGAACACTGAAGCTTTCTTT. Protein sequence: CASSEGQLNTEAFF. Using reference TRBV9 and TRBJ1-1 for the parts outside the CDR3, the full variable domain is DSGVTQTPKHLITATGQRVTLRCSPRSGDLSVYWYQQSLDQGLQFLIQYYNGEERAKGNILERFSAQQFPDLHSELNLSSLELGDSALYFCASSEGQLNTEAFFGQGTRLTVV.

The table lists this clone with a few counts. CDR3 loop: CASSTGQLLHANTGELFF. The CDR3 bases are TGTGCCAGCAGCACGGGACAGCTGCTGCACGCGAACACCGGGGAGCTGTTTTTT. This chain uses TRBV5-4 with TRBJ2-2; 7 bases map to TRBD1. This CDR3 comprises 18 residues. From germline, CDR1 is SGHNT and CDR2 YYREEE (reference sequence). The V gene end was trimmed by 4 bases and the J gene end by 0 bases; junction bases not matched to a gene: 12.

The chain combines TRBV6-5 with TRBJ1-1, with D uncertain. Germline CDR1 is MNHEY and CDR2 is SVGAGI. Deletions cut 8 bases from V and 5 bases from J, with 15 bases between. The CDR3 has 13 amino acids. In nucleotides, the CDR3 is TGTGCCAGCTGTAGGCGACGGGAGACTGAAGCTTTCTTT. Encoded protein: CASCRRRETEAFF.

This clone was recorded a few times. J is TRBJ1-1 and V is TRBV28; D unresolved. CDR3 length: 12 amino acids. V was clipped by 6 bases and J by 0 bases, with 5 bases between them. Germline CDR1 is MDHEN and CDR2 is SYDVKM. The CDR3 is CASRTMNTEAFF. CDR3 nucleotides: TGTGCCAGCAGAACCATGAACACTGAAGCTTTCTTT.

The chain carries TRBV19 and TRBJ1-6; 7 positions match TRBD1. This CDR3 comprises 14 residues. CDR1 is LNHDA, CDR2 SQIVND, per germline (reference sequence). The junction had 3 bases not matched to a gene; V was cut back by 5 bases and J by 5 bases. This chain's CDR3 is CASSSQGDNSPLHF. CDR3 sequence (DNA): TGTGCCAGTAGTTCCCAGGGGGATAATTCACCCCTCCACTTT. The variable domain in full, completed from reference TRBV19 and TRBJ1-6, reads DGGITQSPKYLFRKEGQNVTLSCEQNLNHDAMYWYRQDPGQGLRLIYYSQIVNDFQKGDIAEGYSVSREKKESFPLTVTSAQKNPTAFYLCASSSQGDNSPLHFGNGTRLTVT.

A few counts support this clone. The chain employs TRBV5-6 and TRBJ1-6, with 8 bases identical to TRBD1. The germline CDR1 and CDR2 sequences are SGHDT and YYEEEE. CDR3 length equals 15 residues. The J segment lost 6 bases and the V segment lost 2 bases, leaving 4 bases of the junction unmatched. CDR3 sequence reads: CASSLVGQGNSPLHF. The CDR3, as DNA: TGTGCCAGCAGCTTAGTAGGACAGGGTAATTCACCCCTCCACTTT.

The rearrangement uses TRBV6-6 and TRBJ2-1; 9 nucleotides line up with TRBD2. After removal of 6 bases from V and 8 bases from J, the junction contained 8 bases not matched to a gene. This CDR3 has 14 residues. Germline V gene data show CDR1 as MNHNY and CDR2 as SVGAGI (reference sequence). CDR3 sequence: CASRLAGALHEQFF. CDR3 DNA sequence: TGTGCCAGCAGGTTAGCGGGAGCTCTCCATGAGCAGTTCTTC.

This clone occurred a few times. The J gene is TRBJ2-5, the V gene TRBV11-2, with D perhaps given as TRBD1 or TRBD2 (6 bases each). The CDR3 contains 16 residues. Between the trimmed V and J ends, which lost 4 bases and 4 bases, there was a span of 19 bases. Per the germline V gene, CDR1 is SGHAT and CDR2 is FQNNGV. The CDR3 DNA reads TGTGCCAGCAGCTGGGTGCCGGGGGCTGGGGGAGAGACCCAGTACTTC. Encoded protein: CASSWVPGAGGETQYF.

V gene TRBV6-1 combines with J gene TRBJ2-3, with TRBD2 matching over 11 bases. The V segment lost 7 bases and the J segment 4 bases; nucleotides outside the gene matches: 4. This CDR3 comprises 14 residues. From germline, CDR1 is MNHNS and CDR2 SASEGT. The chain's CDR3 is CASTGLAGSDTQYF. Written as DNA, the CDR3 is TGTGCCAGCACCGGACTAGCGGGCTCAGATACGCAGTATTTT.

The chain has TRBV6-4 and TRBJ2-7; 12 bases agree with TRBD2. The CDR3 length is 22 residues. Trimming cost V 2 bases and J 4 bases; bases outside gene matches: 24. Per the germline V gene, CDR1 is MRHNA and CDR2 is SNTAGT. The CDR3 nucleotides read TGTGCCAGCAGTGACCCAGGTCGGGCTAGCGGGAGGGCCAAGCTCCCGGCTTACGAGCAGTACTTC. Protein sequence: CASSDPGRASGRAKLPAYEQYF.

The chain combines TRBV5-1 with TRBJ1-2; no clear D gene. This CDR3 has 14 residues. Germline V gene lookup returns CDR1 SGHRS and CDR2 YFSETQ. Between the trimmed V and J ends, which lost 0 bases and 5 bases, there was a span of 11 bases. CDR3 sequence (DNA): TGCGCCAGCAGCTTGGACCCCGACCCTTATGGCTACACCTTC. Translating it yields CASSLDPDPYGYTF.

This rearrangement joins TRBV7-9 to TRBJ1-4; the match to TRBD1 covers 7 bases. V was pared by 5 bases and J by 4 bases, with 10 bases of the junction left unmatched. This CDR3 is 16 amino acids long. The germline V gene has CDR1 SEHNR and CDR2 FQNEAQ (reference sequence). Here the CDR3 reads CASSINRGFYNEKLFF. The CDR3 region has the DNA TGTGCCAGCAGCATAAACAGGGGCTTCTATAATGAAAAACTGTTTTTT.

V usage is TRBV19 and J usage is TRBJ2-7, with TRBD1 matching 8 bases. The CDR3 is 15 amino acids. Trimming removed 5 bases from V and 5 bases from J; junction bases left unmatched: 11. CDR1 LNHDA and CDR2 SQIVND come from the germline V gene (reference sequence). The CDR3 DNA is TGTGCCAGTAGTTCCCGGGACAGGCCCTCGCACGAGCAGTACTTC. As protein: CASSSRDRPSHEQYF.

The chain employs TRBV7-8 and TRBJ2-1; 8 bases align to TRBD1. CDR1 is SGHVS, CDR2 FQNEAQ, per germline. This CDR3 contains 14 residues. V shed 2 bases, J shed 4 bases, and the junction held 1 base outside the gene matches. The CDR3 spells CASSLRDRYNEQFF. The CDR3 bases are TGTGCCAGCAGCTTACGGGACAGGTACAATGAGCAGTTCTTC.

This clone was seen just once. The chain is built from TRBV2 and TRBJ1-1; TRBD1 is a possible D gene (6 bases). CDR1 and CDR2 from the germline V gene are SNHLY and FYNNEI. Trimming stripped 6 bases from V and 1 base from J, with 9 bases between. This CDR3 spans 13 amino acids. DNA for the CDR3: TGTGCCAGCAGATTGGACAGGAACACTGAAGCTTTCTTT. Protein: CASRLDRNTEAFF. Using reference TRBV2 and TRBJ1-1 for the parts outside the CDR3, the full variable domain is EPEVTQTPSHQVTQMGQEVILRCVPISNHLYFYWYRQILGQKVEFLVSFYNNEISEKSEIFDDQFSVERPDGSNFTLKIRSTKLEDSAMYFCASRLDRNTEAFFGQGTRLTVV.

This chain joins TRBV4-1 and TRBJ2-1; 7 bases line up with TRBD1. This CDR3 region has 15 residues. Germline values: CDR1 MGHRA, CDR2 YSYEKL. Losses at the gene ends were 4 bases for V and 3 bases for J; bases not matched to a gene: 6. CDR3 sequence reads: CASSLGTAVYNEQFF. CDR3 coding DNA: TGCGCCAGCAGCCTGGGGACAGCAGTCTACAATGAGCAGTTCTTC.

This clone was seen a handful of times. The chain combines TRBV19 with TRBJ2-7; 8 nucleotides align to TRBD1. The CDR3 is made up of 14 amino acids. The germline V gene has CDR1 LNHDA and CDR2 SQIVND (reference sequence). V lost 4 bases to trimming and J lost 2 bases; unmatched junction nucleotides: 4. The CDR3 nucleotides read TGTGCCAGTAGTAGGGACAGGCGAGCCTACGAGCAGTACTTC. Translated: CASSRDRRAYEQYF.

The rearrangement links TRBV6-5 to TRBJ1-2; D might be TRBD1 (5 bases). Germline lookup yields CDR1 MNHEY and CDR2 SVGAGI. Trimming took off 2 bases at V and 6 bases at J, with 7 bases between the two ends. The CDR3 has 12 amino acids. The CDR3 region is CASSYKGNGYTF. The CDR3, as DNA: TGTGCCAGCAGTTACAAGGGGAATGGCTACACCTTC.

This chain links TRBV6-4 with TRBJ2-2, with D unclear. The CDR3 consists of 15 residues. Germline V gives CDR1 MRHNA, CDR2 SNTAGT. Trimming took 3 bases from V and 2 from J, leaving 10 bases between them. CDR3 sequence (DNA): TGTGCCAGCAGTGAGGAACTCCCTAACACCGGGGAGCTGTTTTTT. Amino acids: CASSEELPNTGELFF.

V is TRBV7-9 and J is TRBJ1-2, with 8 bases fitting TRBD1. The CDR3 covers 14 residues. CDR1 and CDR2 (germline): SEHNR, FQNEAQ (reference sequence). V dropped 4 bases and J dropped 3; count of bases not matched to a gene: 4. The DNA of the CDR3 is TGTGCCAGCAGCTCGACAGGGGTTGACTATGGCTACACCTTC. Its protein product is CASSSTGVDYGYTF.

In this sample, this clone turned up once. V usage is TRBV14 and J usage is TRBJ1-1, with D unclear. V was clipped by 2 bases and J by 0 bases, with 7 bases between them. The CDR3 has 14 amino acids. Germline CDR1 reads SGHDN; CDR2 reads FVKESK. The CDR3 DNA reads TGTGCCAGCAGCCAACCGGGGATGAACACTGAAGCTTTCTTT. It specifies CASSQPGMNTEAFF.

The chain employs TRBV7-3 and TRBJ2-3; D unresolved. Trimming shortened V by 3 bases and J by 3 bases, and 4 bases separated the two germline ends. Germline V lookup: CDR1 SGHTA, CDR2 FQGTGA. CDR3 length: 12 amino acids. The CDR3 nucleotides are TGTGCCAGCAGCTTTGGGACAGATACGCAGTATTTT. Translating gives CASSFGTDTQYF.

The chain recombines TRBV5-6 with TRBJ2-1; TRBD1 aligns across 10 bases. The junction had 11 bases not matched to a gene; V was cut back by 4 bases and J by 4 bases. The CDR3 consists of 17 residues. Looked up from germline, CDR1 is SGHDT and CDR2 is YYEEEE. CDR3 residues: CASSTDRGRIRYNEQFF. The CDR3 DNA follows: TGTGCCAGCAGCACTGACAGGGGGCGCATAAGATACAATGAGCAGTTCTTC.